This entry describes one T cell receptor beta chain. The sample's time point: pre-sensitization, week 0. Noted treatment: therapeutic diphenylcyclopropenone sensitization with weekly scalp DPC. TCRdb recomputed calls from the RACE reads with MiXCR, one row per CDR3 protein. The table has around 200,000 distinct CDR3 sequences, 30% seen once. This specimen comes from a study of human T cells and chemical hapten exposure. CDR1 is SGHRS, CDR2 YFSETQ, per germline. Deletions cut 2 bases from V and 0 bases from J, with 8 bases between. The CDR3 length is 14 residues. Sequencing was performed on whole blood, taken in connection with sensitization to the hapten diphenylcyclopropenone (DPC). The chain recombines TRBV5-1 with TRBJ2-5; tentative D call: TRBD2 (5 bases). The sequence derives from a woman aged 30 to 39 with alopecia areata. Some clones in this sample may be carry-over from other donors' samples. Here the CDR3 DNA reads TGCGCCAGCAGCTTAGGACTGAACCAAGAGACCCAGTACTTC. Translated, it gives CASSLGLNQETQYF.